This TCR beta chain appears in the sequencing data of a study of blood T cell repertoires in COVID-19 (dated by TCRdb to 2018 to 2020). Study-level background: The collaborator samples originated in the United States, Italy and Spain and spanned the acute and convalescent phases of COVID-19. The material from the prospective study consisted of cDNA or gDNA derived from T cells, B-cell-depleted T cells, or PBMCs. Subjects who had been exposed to COVID-19, were actively infected with it, or had recovered from it provided the deeply sampled blood TCRbeta repertoires that made up the dataset. The repertoires were released in a freely available public database meant as a resource for research on the immune response to SARS-CoV-2. Samples came from the ongoing ImmuneRACE study (first 160 participants) plus 1,254 subjects from 6 global collaborators. A de-identified subject ID, COVID-19 status, age in years and sex were almost always included in the sample metadata. Where available, HLA class I and class II types were taken from metadata supplied by the sample provider and were not determined by assay-based typing. General conclusions and limits of the study: The amount of clinical and demographic metadata varied by source and participant and was provided uncurated.

One collaborating source in Seattle enrolled patients while the patients were actively infected and followed the patients over time throughout the course of disease. Whole blood was collected in K2EDTA tubes by collaborating institutions according to the institutions' own protocols. For TCRbeta analysis, collaborator samples were shipped as frozen whole blood, as isolated PBMCs, or as DNA extracted from either sample type. Regarding this clone: The antigen it recognizes is unknown. One base away there is no much larger clone; base qualities are not given.

V loses 7 bases of germline sequence and J loses 7 bases, and the interval between the two ends is 16 bases. From its cysteine to its phenylalanine, the CDR3 spans 13 amino acids. Only the CDR3 DNA is retained, 39 bases long and in frame from the first base. Reading the germline V gene gives CDR1 MNHNS and CDR2 SASEGT. TCRbeta CDR3 regions were amplified from genomic DNA by means of the immunoSEQ Assay, a bias-controlled multiplex PCR. The published analysis was carried out like this. The number of nucleated cells in each sample was estimated from the amplification of reference gene primers within the assay. Sequence reads were collapsed and filtered to measure the absolute abundance of every unique TCRbeta CDR3 rearrangement. For each sample, productive Simpson clonality was calculated as the square root of Simpson's diversity index over productive rearrangements. Here the immuneACCESS table is served through TCRdb, limited to in-frame sequences with V and J called. Missing clones are a known gap in these copies; in checked studies unresolved V genes cover under half, and the rest lacks a known reason. For V, J and clone size, that table is used; D and trimming come from the DNA. For this sample the table gives some 500,000 clones, of which around nine tenths were detected only once. The ten largest make up 7.5% to 9.5% of the sample.

The chain couples TRBV6-1 to TRBJ1-2; 5 matching bases give a weak D call of TRBD1. The TCR sequence derives from a woman between 45 and 60 years old with COVID-19, enrolled during active disease. What was sequenced was peripheral blood. The CDR3 has the sequence CASTTGRVGGYTF. The nucleotides read TGTGCCAGCACCACAGGACGGGTGGGTGGCTACACCTTC.